What follows describes a single T cell receptor (beta chain). What it recognizes is unknown. The immunoSEQ assay was v3. Assay: immunoSEQ multiplex PCR; the TCRdb copy retains only in-frame clones and omits some. The top ten clones hold about 5.7% of a sample with tens of thousands of clones, around four fifths of them seen once. Time point reported: pre-treatment sample, taken before nivolumab and TIL therapy. Stage 4 NSCLC adults joined between late 2017 and 2020. These data belong to a study of TIL therapy for anti-PD-1-resistant metastatic lung cancer. Study as a whole: Patients had a median age of almost 55 years (range about 38-85).

General study findings and limits: The baseline peripheral repertoire was partially replaced by infused TIL clonotypes that later decayed.

Germline CDR1 is SGDLS and CDR2 is YYNGEE. The length of the CDR3 is 16 residues. V was shortened by 0 bases and J by 3 bases, with 13 bases between the two germline ends. The chain uses TRBV9 and TRBJ2-1; D is possibly TRBD2 (6 bases). Sequenced material: blood, taken at baseline. This clonotype originated in a person aged 25-85 years with non-small cell lung cancer. CDR3 sequence (DNA): TGTGCCAGCAGCGTAGCTAACGGGGGATTCTACAATGAGCAGTTCTTC. The encoded protein is CASSVANGGFYNEQFF.